This is a list of T cell receptor beta chains from one sample in a study of T cell changes during pregnancy in multiple sclerosis. The data were produced by immunoSEQ multiplex PCR, yet TCRdb's version contains in-frame clones alone and is incomplete. Among about 80,000 clones listed, approximately 93% were seen once. Specimen: peripheral blood, collected in the second trimester of pregnancy. The receptors come from a female donor in good health, enrolled as a control in a pregnancy study. CDR3s include the opening cysteine and the closing phenylalanine or tryptophan. Fields, in order: D gene, J gene, V gene, clone size, CDR3 DNA, CDR3 protein. The D gene is left open where the match is weak. Clone size is stated in some rows and not others, as once, few, many or a class when expanded.

d_call: -; j_call: TRBJ2-7; v_call: TRBV15; clone_size: -; cdr3_nt: TGTGCCACCAGCGGCCAGAAAAGTCGAGTCGGGACTTCCTACGAGCAGTACTTC; cdr3_aa: CATSGQKSRVGTSYEQYF
d_call: -; j_call: TRBJ1-1; v_call: TRBV5-1; clone_size: -; cdr3_nt: TGCGCCAGCAGCTTGGCAGCAGACTATCGGGGCACTGAAGCTTTCTTT; cdr3_aa: CASSLAADYRGTEAFF
d_call: TRBD2; j_call: TRBJ2-3; v_call: TRBV10-1; clone_size: -; cdr3_nt: TGCGCCAGCAGGTTGGCGGGAGCCACAGATACGCAGTATTTT; cdr3_aa: CASRLAGATDTQYF
d_call: -; j_call: TRBJ1-6; v_call: TRBV30; clone_size: -; cdr3_nt: TGTGCCTGGAGTGGACAGTATAATTCACCCCTCCACTTT; cdr3_aa: CAWSGQYNSPLHF
d_call: -; j_call: TRBJ2-1; v_call: TRBV6-5; clone_size: -; cdr3_nt: TGTGCCAGCAGAGAGACAGGTGGGCTTGAGCAGTTCTTC; cdr3_aa: CASRETGGLEQFF
d_call: TRBD2; j_call: TRBJ2-3; v_call: TRBV28; clone_size: -; cdr3_nt: TGTGCCAGCAGACTACTAGCGGATAGCACAGATACGCAGTATTTT; cdr3_aa: CASRLLADSTDTQYF
d_call: -; j_call: TRBJ2-1; v_call: TRBV5-5; clone_size: -; cdr3_nt: TGTGCCAGCAGCTTGGATAGTAGAGGGTCTTACAATGAGCAGTTCTTC; cdr3_aa: CASSLDSRGSYNEQFF
d_call: -; j_call: TRBJ2-2; v_call: TRBV5-1; clone_size: -; cdr3_nt: TGCGCCAGCAGCTTCGGGGTCTCCGGGGAGCTGTTTTTT; cdr3_aa: CASSFGVSGELFF
d_call: -; j_call: TRBJ2-5; v_call: TRBV7-2; clone_size: -; cdr3_nt: TGTGCCAGCAGCTTAGGCACAGGTCGCACCGAGACCCAGTACTTC; cdr3_aa: CASSLGTGRTETQYF
d_call: TRBD1; j_call: TRBJ2-7; v_call: TRBV27; clone_size: -; cdr3_nt: TGTGCCAGCAGATTAGACAGGGGCCTATCCTACGAGCAGTACTTC; cdr3_aa: CASRLDRGLSYEQYF
d_call: -; j_call: TRBJ1-2; v_call: TRBV11-2; clone_size: -; cdr3_nt: TGTGCCAGCAGCTTAACCGGAAACAGGGAAGGTTTCTATGGCTACACCTTC; cdr3_aa: CASSLTGNREGFYGYTF
d_call: -; j_call: TRBJ1-1; v_call: TRBV19; clone_size: -; cdr3_nt: TGTGCCAGTAGTATCACAGGCAGGCAGACTGAAGCTTTCTTT; cdr3_aa: CASSITGRQTEAFF
d_call: -; j_call: TRBJ2-7; v_call: TRBV6-1; clone_size: few; cdr3_nt: TGTGCCAGCAGATACAAATTCCACTACGAGCAGTACTTC; cdr3_aa: CASRYKFHYEQYF
d_call: TRBD2; j_call: TRBJ2-1; v_call: TRBV28; clone_size: -; cdr3_nt: TGTGCCAGCAGCCGGACTAGCGGGAGGGTCTCCTACAATGAGCAGTTCTTC; cdr3_aa: CASSRTSGRVSYNEQFF
d_call: TRBD1; j_call: TRBJ1-1; v_call: TRBV5-1; clone_size: -; cdr3_nt: TGCGCCAGCAGCGACGTACGACAGGGGAACACTGAAGCTTTCTTT; cdr3_aa: CASSDVRQGNTEAFF
d_call: -; j_call: TRBJ2-3; v_call: TRBV5-1; clone_size: -; cdr3_nt: TGCGCCAGCAGCTTGGGTGGGGGCAACACAGATACGCAGTATTTT; cdr3_aa: CASSLGGGNTDTQYF
d_call: TRBD1; j_call: TRBJ2-5; v_call: TRBV7-9; clone_size: -; cdr3_nt: TGTGCCAGCAGCTTACTCGGGGACAGGGGGTTAGAGACCCAGTACTTC; cdr3_aa: CASSLLGDRGLETQYF
d_call: TRBD1; j_call: TRBJ2-7; v_call: TRBV5-6; clone_size: -; cdr3_nt: TGTGCCAGCACCGTCCTATCCCTCCGGGACAGCTTCTACGAGCAGTACTTC; cdr3_aa: CASTVLSLRDSFYEQYF
d_call: TRBD2; j_call: TRBJ2-5; v_call: TRBV14; clone_size: -; cdr3_nt: TGTGCCAGCAGCCACATGACTAGCGGGAGAGTAAGTCAAGAGACCCAGTACTTC; cdr3_aa: CASSHMTSGRVSQETQYF
d_call: -; j_call: TRBJ1-1; v_call: TRBV5-1; clone_size: -; cdr3_nt: TGCGCCAGCAGCTTGACAGGCTTGAACACTGAAGCTTTCTTT; cdr3_aa: CASSLTGLNTEAFF
d_call: -; j_call: TRBJ1-3; v_call: TRBV5-4; clone_size: -; cdr3_nt: TGTGCCAGCAGCTTGGCCCCCCGGAACACCATATATTTT; cdr3_aa: CASSLAPRNTIYF
d_call: TRBD2; j_call: TRBJ2-2; v_call: TRBV4-1; clone_size: -; cdr3_nt: TGCGCCAGCAGCTATTCACTAGCGGGAATAACCGGGGAGCTGTTTTTT; cdr3_aa: CASSYSLAGITGELFF
d_call: -; j_call: TRBJ1-4; v_call: TRBV27; clone_size: -; cdr3_nt: TGTGCCAGCAGTTTTAAAGGACAGCATAATGAAAAACTGTTTTTT; cdr3_aa: CASSFKGQHNEKLFF
d_call: TRBD2; j_call: TRBJ2-1; v_call: TRBV11-2; clone_size: -; cdr3_nt: TGTGCCAGCAGCCCCGCCCCGGCGGGAGGATACAATGAGCAGTTCTTC; cdr3_aa: CASSPAPAGGYNEQFF
d_call: -; j_call: TRBJ2-3; v_call: TRBV11-3; clone_size: few; cdr3_nt: TGTGCCAGCAGCGCAGGGGAGGGGGTCACAGATACGCAGTATTTT; cdr3_aa: CASSAGEGVTDTQYF
d_call: TRBD1; j_call: TRBJ1-5; v_call: TRBV28; clone_size: -; cdr3_nt: TGTGCCAGCAGTTCAACAGGGGTAAATCAGCCCCAGCATTTT; cdr3_aa: CASSSTGVNQPQHF
d_call: TRBD1; j_call: TRBJ1-3; v_call: TRBV28; clone_size: -; cdr3_nt: TGTGCCAGCAGCCTCTTGGCAGGGGGCGAAGGAGACACCATATATTTT; cdr3_aa: CASSLLAGGEGDTIYF
d_call: TRBD1; j_call: TRBJ1-2; v_call: TRBV7-9; clone_size: -; cdr3_nt: TGTGCCAGCAGCGCCACGACAGGGCATTCGAACTATGGCTACACCTTC; cdr3_aa: CASSATTGHSNYGYTF
d_call: -; j_call: TRBJ2-4; v_call: TRBV23-1; clone_size: once; cdr3_nt: TGCGCCAGCGGAAGAACGGACAACCTACTAGCCAAAAACATTCAGTACTTC; cdr3_aa: CASGRTDNLLAKNIQYF
d_call: TRBD1; j_call: TRBJ1-6; v_call: TRBV5-1; clone_size: -; cdr3_nt: TGCGCCAGCAGCTTGGAAGGACAGGGAAATTCACCCCTCCACTTT; cdr3_aa: CASSLEGQGNSPLHF
d_call: -; j_call: TRBJ1-1; v_call: TRBV21-1; clone_size: -; cdr3_nt: TGTGCCAGCGGAGAGACGTCGAACACTGAAGCTTTCTTT; cdr3_aa: CASGETSNTEAFF
d_call: -; j_call: TRBJ2-3; v_call: TRBV2; clone_size: -; cdr3_nt: TGTGCCAGCAGGAAGGGCAGGGGCTTCCCGACAGATACGCAGTATTTT; cdr3_aa: CASRKGRGFPTDTQYF
d_call: -; j_call: TRBJ2-4; v_call: TRBV5-1; clone_size: once; cdr3_nt: TGCGCCAGCAGCTCCGGGACATCGGCTGCCAAAAACATTCAGTACTTC; cdr3_aa: CASSSGTSAAKNIQYF
d_call: -; j_call: TRBJ1-6; v_call: TRBV25-1; clone_size: -; cdr3_nt: TGTGCCAGCAGTGAATTTTTGACAGACGGAAAAAATTCACCCCTCCACTTT; cdr3_aa: CASSEFLTDGKNSPLHF
d_call: -; j_call: TRBJ1-1; v_call: TRBV4-2; clone_size: -; cdr3_nt: TGTGCCAGCAGCCAAGGGAGTACTGAAGCTTTCTTT; cdr3_aa: CASSQGSTEAFF
d_call: -; j_call: TRBJ2-2; v_call: TRBV7-9; clone_size: -; cdr3_nt: TGTGCCAGCAGCTTAACGTTCATCGGGATCACCGGGGAGCTGTTTTTT; cdr3_aa: CASSLTFIGITGELFF
d_call: -; j_call: TRBJ2-6; v_call: TRBV5-1; clone_size: -; cdr3_nt: TGCGCCAGCAGCTTCGTAGACTCTGGGGCCAACGTCCTGACTTTC; cdr3_aa: CASSFVDSGANVLTF
d_call: -; j_call: TRBJ2-2; v_call: TRBV27; clone_size: -; cdr3_nt: TGTGCCAGCAGATCGACACAGGGTGGCGGGGAGCTGTTTTTT; cdr3_aa: CASRSTQGGGELFF
d_call: TRBD1; j_call: TRBJ2-1; v_call: TRBV5-1; clone_size: -; cdr3_nt: TGCGCCAGCAGTCTCTCCGGGACAGGTTGGTTCAATGAGCAGTTCTTC; cdr3_aa: CASSLSGTGWFNEQFF